A single sample gave rise to the 28 T cell receptor beta chains below, sequenced in a study of T cell repertoires in cytomegalovirus infection. No cognate antigen is known for these TCRs. TCRdb re-analysed the reads in MiXCR, keeping a single row per CDR3 protein. The sample contains 250,000 to 300,000 distinct CDR3 sequences, 20% to 25% of which appear only once. This sample comprised cultured PBMCs, obtained from culture after CMV antigen stimulation. The receptors originated from a human donor in good health (CMV status not recorded). Some clones in this sample may be carry-over from other donors' samples.

CDR3 residues: CSARDWLAGLGRTGELFF. The CDR3, as DNA: TGCAGTGCTAGAGATTGGCTAGCGGGGTTGGGTAGGACCGGGGAGCTGTTTTTT. The V and J genes are TRBV20-1 and TRBJ2-2, with TRBD2 matching over 9 bases. Germline V lookup: CDR1 DFQATT, CDR2 SNEGSKA (reference sequence). J was trimmed by 5 bases and V by 0 bases; bases with no gene match: 13. This CDR3 has 18 residues.

Many counts were recorded for this clonotype. The J gene is TRBJ2-2, the V gene TRBV7-2; the D gene is possibly TRBD2 (6 bases). The CDR3 is made up of 14 amino acids. With 1 base removed from V and 7 bases from J, the gap between germline ends came to 10 bases. CDR1 and CDR2 from the germline V gene are SGHTA and FQGNSA. CDR3 protein: CASSLGPGDGELFF. CDR3 bases: TGTGCCAGCAGCTTAGGTCCGGGGGACGGGGAGCTGTTTTTT.

This chain joins TRBV20-1 and TRBJ1-3; 9 nucleotides agree with TRBD1. Germline CDR1 DFQATT, CDR2 SNEGSKA (reference sequence). Losses at the gene ends were 1 base for V and 5 bases for J; bases not matched to a gene: 6. CDR3 length equals 15 residues. The CDR3 spells CSARAPGTGRNTIYF. The CDR3 nucleotides read TGCAGTGCTAGAGCCCCCGGGACAGGGCGAAACACCATATATTTT.

This clonotype was picked up a small number of times. The chain joins TRBV12-3 or TRBV12-4 to TRBJ2-5, with TRBD1 matching over 7 bases. V lost 5 bases and J lost 6; bases outside the gene matches: 12. This CDR3 spans 15 amino acids. This CDR3 is CASSLRQGLRKTQYF. The CDR3 DNA sequence: TGTGCCAGCAGTCTCAGACAGGGTTTGAGAAAGACCCAGTACTTC.

This clonotype has only a few counts. CDR3 protein: CASSPLRDRVPPTGELFF. The CDR3 DNA reads as TGTGCCAGCAGTCCACTCCGGGACAGGGTCCCCCCCACCGGGGAGCTGTTTTTT. V gene TRBV6-2 or TRBV6-3 combines with J gene TRBJ2-2, with 9 bases fitting TRBD1. V was pared by 5 bases and J by 4 bases, with 14 bases of the junction left unmatched. The CDR3 extends over 18 amino acids. CDR1 and CDR2 (germline): MNHEY, SVGEGT.

This clonotype was detected many times. V usage is TRBV7-8 and J usage is TRBJ2-7; 10 bases are a match to TRBD2. Trimming cost V 5 bases and J 2 bases; bases outside gene matches: 6. Germline lookup yields CDR1 SGHVS and CDR2 FQNEAQ. The CDR3 is 15 amino acids. The CDR3 nucleotides are TGTGCCAGCAGCCTAGGTAGCGGGAGGCCCTACGAGCAGTACGTC. This sequence encodes CASSLGSGRPYEQYV.

V and J are TRBV15 and TRBJ1-3; tentative D call: TRBD1 (5 bases). This CDR3 comprises 14 residues. Per the germline V gene, CDR1 is LNHNV and CDR2 is YYDKDF (reference sequence). The V gene lost 10 bases and the J gene lost 2 bases, with 15 bases spanning the gap. The CDR3: CASGPGGAGNTIYF. CDR3 coding DNA: TGTGCCAGCGGTCCGGGGGGAGCTGGAAACACCATATATTTT.

The V and J genes are TRBV12-3 or TRBV12-4 and TRBJ1-1; perhaps TRBD1 as D (5 bases). The ends were cut back, 1 base at V and 6 bases at J, with 9 bases in the middle. This CDR3 is 13 amino acids long. The CDR3 sequence is CASSLGGGAEAFF. CDR3 bases: TGTGCCAGCAGTTTAGGTGGGGGGGCTGAAGCTTTCTTT.

This clonotype occurred once. The chain links TRBV19 to TRBJ1-1; TRBD1 is a possible D gene (5 bases). The CDR3 totals 13 residues. Germline V gene lookup returns CDR1 LNHDA and CDR2 SQIVND (reference sequence). V gave up 5 bases and J gave up 1 base, with 8 bases separating them. CDR3 bases: TGTGCCAGTAGTGCCGGGGGGAACACTGAAGCTTTCTTT. This codes for CASSAGGNTEAFF.

V and J are TRBV19 and TRBJ2-1; tentatively, D is TRBD1 (5 bases). Looked up from germline, CDR1 is LNHDA and CDR2 is SQIVND (reference sequence). The length of the CDR3 is 17 residues. Trimming took off 2 bases at V and 4 bases at J, with 18 bases between the two ends. CDR3 nucleotide sequence: TGTGCCAGTAGTATACGGCAGGGCCACATTCCATACAATGAGCAGTTCTTC. Amino acid sequence: CASSIRQGHIPYNEQFF.

The CDR3 spells CASSPWASGGREYEQYF. CDR3 in DNA: TGTGCCAGCAGCCCCTGGGCCTCCGGTGGCCGTGAATACGAGCAGTACTTC. The chain links TRBV27 to TRBJ2-7; no firm D call. Trimming shortened V by 6 bases and J by 4 bases, and 25 bases separated the two germline ends. The CDR3 has 17 amino acids. Germline values: CDR1 MNHEY, CDR2 SMNVEV (reference sequence).

This clonotype was counted a few times. The V gene is TRBV24-1, the J gene TRBJ1-2; no definite D call. V was cut by 2 bases and J by 8 bases, with 8 bases left in between. The CDR3 is made up of 12 amino acids. Germline V lookup: CDR1 KGHDR, CDR2 SFDVKD. CDR3 residues: CATSDSSGGYTF. CDR3 DNA: TGTGCCACCAGTGATTCATCAGGAGGCTACACCTTC.

This clonotype occurred many times. The chain is built from TRBV28 and TRBJ1-1, with TRBD1 matching 7 bases. Germline V gene lookup returns CDR1 MDHEN and CDR2 SYDVKM. After removal of 4 bases from V and 1 base from J, the junction contained 15 bases not matched to a gene. The CDR3 length is 18 residues. The CDR3: CASSSLGKWHRGNTEAFF. Written as DNA, the CDR3 is TGTGCCAGCAGTTCTCTAGGTAAATGGCACAGGGGGAACACTGAAGCTTTCTTT.

This clonotype has only a few counts. The rearrangement links TRBV7-2 to TRBJ2-1; no reliable D call. V dropped 4 bases and J dropped 2 bases, with 12 bases sitting between them. CDR3 length: 15 amino acids. The germline gives CDR1 SGHTA, CDR2 FQGNSA. CDR3 region: CASSSMWVTYNEQFF. CDR3 nucleotides: TGTGCCAGCAGCTCCATGTGGGTCACCTACAATGAGCAGTTCTTC.

This clonotype has just a few counts. V gene TRBV28 combines with J gene TRBJ2-4; D is unclear. The CDR3 length is 15 residues. The germline gives CDR1 MDHEN, CDR2 SYDVKM. V lost 3 bases to trimming and J lost 1 base, with 10 bases between them. In DNA form, the CDR3 reads TGTGCCAGCAGTTTCCCTGGCGGTGCCAAAAACATTCAGTACTTC. It codes for CASSFPGGAKNIQYF.

In this sample, this clonotype turned up many times. The chain's CDR3 is CASSLETVTEAFF. CDR3 in DNA: TGTGCCAGCAGCTTGGAGACAGTCACTGAAGCTTTCTTT. The chain uses TRBV11-3 and TRBJ1-1; a weak D match, TRBD1 (5 bases). The germline gives CDR1 SGHNT, CDR2 YENEEA. V shed 3 bases and J shed 4 bases, with 9 bases lying between them. This CDR3 spans 13 amino acids.

At least ten counts were recorded for this clonotype. DNA of the CDR3: TGTGCCAGCAGCTTAGTCCTGGGTGAGAATGGCTACACCTTC. Its translation is CASSLVLGENGYTF. V is TRBV7-2 and J is TRBJ1-2; no clear D gene. V dropped 1 base and J dropped 6 bases, with 12 bases sitting between them. Germline CDR1 reads SGHTA; CDR2 reads FQGNSA. CDR3 length equals 14 residues.

This clonotype was seen more than once but under ten times. The CDR3 is CSGKQGAEQYF. The CDR3 DNA reads as TGCAGCGGGAAACAGGGGGCTGAGCAGTACTTC. The genes are TRBV29-1 and TRBJ2-7, with 9 bases matching TRBD1. Germline values: CDR1 SQVTM, CDR2 ANQGSEA. The CDR3 spans 11 residues. J was trimmed by 7 bases and V by 7 bases; bases with no gene match: 5.

The table lists this clonotype with a few counts. The chain links TRBV28 to TRBJ1-3; maybe TRBD1 (6 bases). This CDR3 is built from 15 residues. Germline V CDR1 and CDR2: MDHEN, SYDVKM. Between the trimmed V and J ends, which lost 5 bases and 1 base, there was a span of 12 bases. CDR3 in DNA: TGTGCCAGCAGTCCATCTCAGGGGTCTGGAAACACCATATATTTT. It codes for CASSPSQGSGNTIYF.

The table lists this clonotype with many counts. This rearrangement joins TRBV7-8 to TRBJ1-2; D gene ambiguous. The V gene lost 1 base and the J gene lost 0 bases, with 15 bases spanning the gap. This CDR3 is built from 17 residues. Germline-derived CDR1 and CDR2 are SGHVS and FQNEAQ. Here the CDR3 reads CASSLVLRQTANYGYTF. DNA for the CDR3: TGTGCCAGCAGCTTAGTGCTTCGGCAGACGGCTAACTATGGCTACACCTTC.

This clonotype was seen only a few times. The rearrangement links TRBV6-2 or TRBV6-3 to TRBJ1-2; D is possibly TRBD1 (6 bases). Trimming pared 0 bases from V and 8 bases from J, leaving 16 bases between. Germline loops: CDR1 MNHEY, CDR2 SVGEGT. This CDR3 has 15 residues. CDR3 DNA: TGTGCCAGCAGTTACTCGACTCCAGGGGTTGGAGGCTACACCTTC. Protein: CASSYSTPGVGGYTF.

At least ten counts were recorded for this clonotype. This sequence joins TRBV6-2 or TRBV6-3 and TRBJ1-2; perhaps TRBD1 as D (6 bases). CDR1 and CDR2 (germline): MNHEY, SVGEGT. Trimming removed 8 bases from V and 7 bases from J, with 17 bases in between. This CDR3 contains 13 residues. In DNA, the CDR3 is TGTGCCAGCCGACAAACGGACAGAATTGGCTACACCTTC. This gives the protein CASRQTDRIGYTF.

V gene TRBV18 combines with J gene TRBJ2-1; TRBD1 aligns across 7 bases. This CDR3 is built from 17 residues. Unmatched junction bases numbered 10, after V lost 1 base and J lost 4 bases. Germline CDR1 is KGHSH and CDR2 is LQKENI. The CDR3 DNA follows: TGTGCCAGCTCACCACAAAACACAGGGGTGGGATACAATGAGCAGTTCTTC. It specifies CASSPQNTGVGYNEQFF. The full variable domain, its missing parts supplied by reference TRBV18 and TRBJ2-1, is NAGVMQNPRHLVRRRGQEARLRCSPMKGHSHVYWYRQLPEEGLKFMVYLQKENIIDESGMPKERFSAEFPKEGPSILRIQQVVRGDSAAYFCASSPQNTGVGYNEQFFGPGTRLTVL.

This clonotype was seen ten or more times. The chain combines TRBV6-2 or TRBV6-3 with TRBJ2-1, with 10 bases lining up with TRBD1. CDR3 length equals 11 residues. Germline CDR1 MNHEY, CDR2 SVGEGT. V was clipped by 6 bases and J by 16 bases; unmatched bases: 6. The CDR3 region is CASRRQGASFF. As DNA, the CDR3 is TGTGCCAGCAGACGACAGGGGGCTTCTTTCTTC.

The V and J genes are TRBV7-2 and TRBJ1-4, with unresolved D. The V and J ends lost 2 bases and 0 bases respectively, with 7 bases between them. Germline CDR1 and CDR2: SGHTA and FQGNSA. CDR3 length: 15 residues. The CDR3 region is CASSLSTTTNEKLFF. The DNA of the CDR3 is TGTGCCAGCAGCTTATCCACCACAACTAATGAAAAACTGTTTTTT.

This chain joins TRBV12-3 or TRBV12-4 and TRBJ1-3; TRBD1 is a possible D gene (6 bases). CDR3 size: 13 residues. Trimming left V 5 bases short and J 14 bases short, with 19 bases between. The CDR3 loop is CASSARTARGLYF. The CDR3 DNA reads TGTGCCAGCAGTGCCAGGACAGCCCGAGGATTATATTTT.

This clonotype was picked up a small number of times. This sequence joins TRBV10-3 and TRBJ1-5; 7 bases line up with TRBD1. V shed 3 bases and J 1 base; nucleotides not matched to a gene: 0. This CDR3 region has 14 residues. The germline V gene encodes CDR1 ENHRY and CDR2 SYGVKD. The CDR3: CAISEQGSNQPQHF. The CDR3 DNA reads as TGTGCCATCAGTGAACAGGGGAGCAATCAGCCCCAGCATTTT.

The chain uses TRBV20-1 and TRBJ2-5; D uncertain. Germline V gene sequence: CDR1 DFQATT, CDR2 SNEGSKA (reference sequence). Trimming left V 5 bases short and J 2 bases short, with 18 bases between. This CDR3 region has 15 residues. In nucleotides, the CDR3 is TGCAGTGCTCACCACGCCGGCGCCTCACAAGAGACCCAGTACTTC. It specifies CSAHHAGASQETQYF.